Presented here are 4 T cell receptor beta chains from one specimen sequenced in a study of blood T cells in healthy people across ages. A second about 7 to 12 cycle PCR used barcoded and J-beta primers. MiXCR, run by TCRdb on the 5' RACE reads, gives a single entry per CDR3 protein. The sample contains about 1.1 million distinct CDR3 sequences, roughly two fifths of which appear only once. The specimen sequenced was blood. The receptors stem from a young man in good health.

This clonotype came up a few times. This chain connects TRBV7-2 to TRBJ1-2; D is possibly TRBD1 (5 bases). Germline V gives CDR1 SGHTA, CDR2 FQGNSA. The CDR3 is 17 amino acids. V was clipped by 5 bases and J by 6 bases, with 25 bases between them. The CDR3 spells CASSRAPTERASNGYTF. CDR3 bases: TGTGCCAGCAGCCGAGCCCCGACAGAAAGAGCCTCGAATGGCTACACCTTC.

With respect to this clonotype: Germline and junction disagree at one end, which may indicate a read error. CDR3 sequence reads: CSVRPNRDKNTEAFF. The CDR3 DNA is TGCAGCGTCAGACCGAACCGGGACAAGAACACTGAGGCTTTCTTT. The chain links TRBV29-1 to TRBJ1-1; a weak D match, TRBD1 (6 bases). This CDR3 comprises 15 residues. The V gene's germline CDR1 is SQVTM and CDR2 ANQGSEA.

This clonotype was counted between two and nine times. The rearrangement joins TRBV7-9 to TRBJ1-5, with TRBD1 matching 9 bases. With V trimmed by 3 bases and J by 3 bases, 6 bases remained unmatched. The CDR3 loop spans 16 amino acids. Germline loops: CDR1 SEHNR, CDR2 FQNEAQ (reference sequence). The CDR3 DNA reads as TGTGCCAGCAGCTTCGGGACAGGGAGGTACAATCAGCCCCAGCATTTT. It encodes CASSFGTGRYNQPQHF.

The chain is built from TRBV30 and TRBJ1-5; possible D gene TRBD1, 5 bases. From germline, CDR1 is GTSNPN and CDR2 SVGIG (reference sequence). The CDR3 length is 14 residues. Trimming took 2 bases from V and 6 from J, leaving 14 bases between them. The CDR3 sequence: CAWSITGSSQPQHF. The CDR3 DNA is TGTGCCTGGAGTATAACAGGTTCGAGTCAGCCCCAGCATTTT.